Listed below are T cell receptor beta chains from one sample, sequenced in a study of cytomegalovirus exposure and HLA in healthy donors. The data were produced by immunoSEQ multiplex PCR, yet TCRdb's version contains in-frame clones alone and is incomplete. The data hold around 180,000 clones, with under 85% observed a single time. The source material was PBMCs. The receptors were sampled from a man aged 18 to 35 in good health and CMV-seronegative. The CDR3 runs from the conserved cysteine through the conserved F or W. A D gene is named only where the DNA matches it firmly. Expanded clones get a size class; other rows say once, few or many, or leave the size out.

V	length	J	D	size	DNA	CDR3
TRBV6-1	14	TRBJ2-4	.	few	TGTGCCACCCGGGACATACCTACATGGAACATTCAGTACTTC	CATRDIPTWNIQYF
TRBV6-4	19	TRBJ1-5	TRBD1	few	TGTGCCAGCAGTGCCCTCGACAGGGGGATTTCTAGAAGCAATCAGCCCCAGCATTTT	CASSALDRGISRSNQPQHF
TRBV6-5	15	TRBJ1-3	.	few	TGTGCCAGCAGTCCAACGACAGGCCCTGGAAACACCATATATTTT	CASSPTTGPGNTIYF
TRBV12-5	15	TRBJ2-1	.	.	TGTGCTAGTGGTTTGCCAGGGGTTATATGGAATGAGCAGTTCTTC	CASGLPGVIWNEQFF
TRBV6-5	14	TRBJ2-1	TRBD2	once	TGTGCCAGCAGTGCTAGCGGGGCCAGGGTTGAGCAGTTCTTC	CASSASGARVEQFF
TRBV5-4	16	TRBJ2-2	TRBD2	few	TGTGCCAGCAGCTCGGGACTAGCGGGAGACACCGGGGAGCTGTTTTTT	CASSSGLAGDTGELFF
TRBV5-1	16	TRBJ2-5	.	.	TGCGCCAGCACGATAACCTCCCCAGCACGGGGGGAGACCCAGTACTTC	CASTITSPARGETQYF
TRBV30	15	TRBJ2-5	TRBD1	.	TGTGCCTGGAGGCCCGGACAGGGGCTTCAAGAGACCCAGTACTTC	CAWRPGQGLQETQYF
TRBV7-9	19	TRBJ2-7	.	.	TGTGCCAGCAGCAATCGACCAAAAACAGGGATCGGAATATCCTACGAGCAGTACTTC	CASSNRPKTGIGISYEQYF
TRBV11-2	15	TRBJ1-1	TRBD1	.	TGTGCCAGCAGCTTAGCGGACAGGGCTGGCACTGAAGCTTTCTTT	CASSLADRAGTEAFF
TRBV27	15	TRBJ2-3	TRBD1	.	TGTGCCAGCAACCACCGACAGGGCGGCACAGATACGCAGTATTTT	CASNHRQGGTDTQYF
TRBV6-1	13	TRBJ2-5	.	.	TGTGCCCTTAGACAGGGACTCCAAGAGACCCAGTACTTC	CALRQGLQETQYF
TRBV18	12	TRBJ1-1	.	.	TGTGCCAGCCAGAGCAGGGCCACTGAAGCTTTCTTT	CASQSRATEAFF
TRBV5-1	16	TRBJ1-1	.	.	TGCGCCAGCAGCCGCACGGGGGGGGCAATGAACACTGAAGCTTTCTTT	CASSRTGGAMNTEAFF